This T cell receptor (beta chain) was captured by sequencing in a study of regulatory dendritic cells for organ transplantation. On this clone: Its antigen is not identified.

The assay was immunoSEQ multiplex PCR, and TCRdb's table has in-frame clones only and misses some. The table has about 20,000 clones, 80% to 90% seen once. CDR1 is SGHTA and CDR2 is FQGNSA in the germline V gene. CDR3 length equals 16 residues. Unmatched junction bases numbered 11, after V lost 5 bases and J lost 8 bases. CFSE-labeled sorted T cells met regulatory or mature dendritic cells for four to five days. FACS sorted CD4+ or CD8+ T cells into CD45RA+ naive and CD45RO+ memory. The receptor was isolated from a human donor in good health. V usage is TRBV7-2 and J usage is TRBJ1-6; 8 bases line up with TRBD1. The sequenced sample consisted of naive CD4+ T cells from blood cultured with regulatory dendritic cells. Described subset: CD45RA+ naive T cells. CDR3 nucleotide sequence: TGTGCCAGCAGCACCCGGGACAGGTCGGCGCATTCACCCCTCCACTTT. Translated, it gives CASSTRDRSAHSPLHF.